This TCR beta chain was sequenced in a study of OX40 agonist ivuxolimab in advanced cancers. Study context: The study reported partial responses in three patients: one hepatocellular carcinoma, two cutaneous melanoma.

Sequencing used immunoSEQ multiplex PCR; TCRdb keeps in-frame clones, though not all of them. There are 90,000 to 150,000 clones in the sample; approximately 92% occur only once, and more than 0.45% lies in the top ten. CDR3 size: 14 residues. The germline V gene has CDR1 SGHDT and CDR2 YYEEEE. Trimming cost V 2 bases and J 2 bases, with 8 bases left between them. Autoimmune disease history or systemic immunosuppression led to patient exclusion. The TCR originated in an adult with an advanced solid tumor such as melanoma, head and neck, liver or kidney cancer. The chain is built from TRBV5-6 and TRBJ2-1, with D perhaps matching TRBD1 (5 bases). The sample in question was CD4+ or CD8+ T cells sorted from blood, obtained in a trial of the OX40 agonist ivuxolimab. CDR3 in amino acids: CASSFLGPYNEQFF. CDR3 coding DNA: TGTGCCAGCAGCTTTTTGGGGCCCTACAATGAGCAGTTCTTC.